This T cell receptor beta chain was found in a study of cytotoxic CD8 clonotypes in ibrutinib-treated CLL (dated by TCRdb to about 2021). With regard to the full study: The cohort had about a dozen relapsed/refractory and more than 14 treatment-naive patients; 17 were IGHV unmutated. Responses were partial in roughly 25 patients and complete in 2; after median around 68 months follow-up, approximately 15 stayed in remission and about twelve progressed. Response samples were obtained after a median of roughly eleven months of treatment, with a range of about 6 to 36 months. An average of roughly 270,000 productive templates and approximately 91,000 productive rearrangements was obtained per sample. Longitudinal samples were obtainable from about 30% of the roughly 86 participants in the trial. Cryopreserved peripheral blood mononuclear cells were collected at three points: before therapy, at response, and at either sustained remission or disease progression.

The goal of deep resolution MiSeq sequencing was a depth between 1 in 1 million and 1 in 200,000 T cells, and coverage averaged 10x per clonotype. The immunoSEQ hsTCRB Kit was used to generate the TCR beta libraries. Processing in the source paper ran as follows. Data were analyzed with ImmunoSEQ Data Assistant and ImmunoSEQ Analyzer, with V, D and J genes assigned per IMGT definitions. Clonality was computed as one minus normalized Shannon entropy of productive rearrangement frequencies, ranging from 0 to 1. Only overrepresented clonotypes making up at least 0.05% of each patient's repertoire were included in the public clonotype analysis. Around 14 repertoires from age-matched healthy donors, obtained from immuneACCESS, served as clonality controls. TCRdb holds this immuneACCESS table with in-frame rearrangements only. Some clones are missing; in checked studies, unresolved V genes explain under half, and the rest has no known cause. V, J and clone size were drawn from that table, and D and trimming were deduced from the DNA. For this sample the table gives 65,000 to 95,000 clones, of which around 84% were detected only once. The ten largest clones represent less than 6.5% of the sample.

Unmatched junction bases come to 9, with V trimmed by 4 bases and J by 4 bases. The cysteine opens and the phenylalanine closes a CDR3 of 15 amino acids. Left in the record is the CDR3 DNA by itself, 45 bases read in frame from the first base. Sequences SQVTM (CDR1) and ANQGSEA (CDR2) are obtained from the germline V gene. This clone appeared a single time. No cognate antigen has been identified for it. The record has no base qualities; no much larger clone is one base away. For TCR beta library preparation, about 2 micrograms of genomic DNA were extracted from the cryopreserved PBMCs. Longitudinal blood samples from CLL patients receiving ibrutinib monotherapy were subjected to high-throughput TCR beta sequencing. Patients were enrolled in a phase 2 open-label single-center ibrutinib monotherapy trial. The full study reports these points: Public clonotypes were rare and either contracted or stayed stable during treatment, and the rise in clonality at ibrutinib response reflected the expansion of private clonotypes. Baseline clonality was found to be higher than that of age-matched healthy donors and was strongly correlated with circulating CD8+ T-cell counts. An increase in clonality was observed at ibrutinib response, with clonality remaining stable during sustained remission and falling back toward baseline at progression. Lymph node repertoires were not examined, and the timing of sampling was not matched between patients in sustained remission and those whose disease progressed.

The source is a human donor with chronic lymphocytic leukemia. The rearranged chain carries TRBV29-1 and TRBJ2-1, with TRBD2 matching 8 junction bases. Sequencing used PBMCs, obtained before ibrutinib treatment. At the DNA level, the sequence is TGCAGCGTTGGAACCACGGGGGGGTTTTACAATGAGCAGTTCTTC. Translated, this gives CSVGTTGGFYNEQFF.